This TCR beta chain was recorded in a study of cytomegalovirus exposure and HLA in healthy donors. With 60 Vbeta and 13 Jbeta primers, the PCR was carried out. Using immunoSEQ multiplex PCR, the repertoire was profiled, and TCRdb retains in-frame clones only, with some absent. In the table there are 100,000 to 150,000 clones, roughly 71% of which are singletons. In germline, CDR1 is LGHNA, CDR2 YNFKEQ. CDR3 length: 14 residues. The ends were cut back, 4 bases at V and 6 bases at J, with 15 bases in the middle. This clone was seen a few times. This receptor was obtained from a woman in her forties or fifties in good health and CMV-seropositive. The V call is TRBV4-2, the J call TRBJ1-1, with D perhaps matching TRBD1 (6 bases). Sequencing input: PBMCs. CDR3: CASSPLRGGAEAFF. The CDR3, as DNA: TGTGCCAGCAGCCCCCTAAGGGGGGGGGCTGAAGCTTTCTTT.